A few counts support the clone carrying this T cell receptor (beta chain). The target antigen is unknown. Here immunoSEQ multiplex PCR was the method, and the copy in TCRdb shows in-frame clones only, minus some. Of about 480,000 clones listed, roughly nine tenths were seen once; the top ten hold roughly 13%. These data belong to a study of Ad26.COV2.S vaccination and SARS-CoV-2 variants. Study as a whole: Recipients of Ad26.COV2.S got it intramuscularly, once or twice 56 days apart.

Findings of the study overall: Spike-specific TCR breadth was greater after Ad26.COV2.S than placebo. The authors reported substantial breadth in spike-specific CD8+ and CD4+ T cell responses after vaccination.

The CDR3 covers 12 residues. The germline CDR1 and CDR2 sequences are MDHEN and SYDVKM. V was pared by 7 bases and J by 0 bases, with 4 bases between. The sample's treatment: some 19 received Ad26.COV2.S at low or high dose, single or two shots; 5 received placebo; per-sample allocation not given. The samples date from day 63 after the first vaccine or placebo injection. The study used a vaccine consisting of an Ad26 vector that expressed Wuhan-strain SARS-CoV-2 spike. The sample in question was peripheral blood, obtained in a trial of Ad26.COV2.S vaccine versus placebo. This TCR derives from a person between 18 and 65 years old who received the Ad26.COV2.S COVID-19 vaccine or a placebo. The genes are TRBV28 and TRBJ1-5; D is unresolved. The DNA of the CDR3 is TGTGCCAGCATGCCTAGCAATCAGCCCCAGCATTTT. This gives the protein CASMPSNQPQHF.